The present T cell receptor (beta chain) was sequenced within a study of blood T cells in healthy people across ages. Sample donors were healthy Caucasian individuals that came from Russia, aged roughly 6 to 100. Each of the donors had roughly 9.1 milliliters of peripheral blood drawn into EDTA-treated Vacutainer tubes. General study points: Age brought a roughly linear fall in TCR beta diversity measured per million T cells. Long-lived donors exceeded aged donors in naive CD4+ cells and diversity.

A J-beta primer mix and a sample-barcoded 5' primer were used in a second PCR of about 7 to 12 cycles. TCRdb redid the calling of the 5' RACE reads with MiXCR, one entry per CDR3 protein. Seen here are about 780,000 distinct CDR3 sequences, around half observed once, and the top ten hold 15% to 20%. Germline-derived CDR1 and CDR2 are SGHNT and YYREEE (reference sequence). The V and J ends lost 3 bases and 4 bases respectively, with 11 bases between them. The CDR3 runs to 14 residues. Regarding this clonotype: Antigen: not known.

The receptor comes from an elderly man in good health. Specimen: blood. The chain is built from TRBV5-4 and TRBJ2-1; no clear D. CDR3 residues: CASSSPPRYNEQFF. The CDR3 bases are TGTGCCAGCAGCTCTCCGCCTAGGTACAATGAGCAGTTCTTC.